Listed below are T cell receptor beta chains from one sample, sequenced in a study of cytomegalovirus exposure and HLA in healthy donors. The repertoire was sequenced with immunoSEQ multiplex PCR; TCRdb's copy has only in-frame clones and lacks some. The sample has some 45,000 clones, approximately 90% seen once. Material for sequencing was PBMCs. The source is a middle-aged woman in good health and CMV-seropositive. Each CDR3 is given with its conserved first and last residue.

v_gene: TRBV5-5
len: 13
j_gene: TRBJ2-5
CDR3aa: CASLGGVQETQYF

v_gene: TRBV5-1
len: 15
j_gene: TRBJ2-7
CDR3aa: CASSVGSADSYEQYF

v_gene: TRBV4-2
len: 16
j_gene: TRBJ2-2
CDR3aa: CASSQEGASNTGELFF

v_gene: TRBV7-9
len: 14
j_gene: TRBJ1-4
CDR3aa: CASSADRPTEKLFF

v_gene: TRBV9
len: 15
j_gene: TRBJ2-7
CDR3aa: CASSVGREIVNEQYF

v_gene: TRBV9
len: 15
j_gene: TRBJ2-7
CDR3aa: CASSVGGTAMNEQYF

v_gene: TRBV13
len: 16
j_gene: TRBJ2-3
CDR3aa: CASSYTGTSGRYTQYF

v_gene: TRBV7-7
len: 12
j_gene: TRBJ2-5
CDR3aa: CASGGGSETQYF

v_gene: TRBV7-9
len: 16
j_gene: TRBJ2-1
CDR3aa: CASSLDMGRGPYEQFF

v_gene: TRBV28
len: 12
j_gene: TRBJ2-3
CDR3aa: CASGGGPDTQYF

v_gene: TRBV27
len: 16
j_gene: TRBJ2-1
CDR3aa: CASSLPPGLNPPLQFF

v_gene: TRBV28
len: 17
j_gene: TRBJ2-6
CDR3aa: CASSPGTGLTGANVLTF

v_gene: TRBV27
len: 17
j_gene: TRBJ2-3
CDR3aa: CASSPLTGFSSTDTQYF

v_gene: TRBV28
len: 16
j_gene: TRBJ2-7
CDR3aa: CASSSHGSGRAGEQYF

v_gene: TRBV4-2
len: 16
j_gene: TRBJ1-3
CDR3aa: CASSQRDRGSGNTVYF

v_gene: TRBV7-9
len: 14
j_gene: TRBJ2-3
CDR3aa: CASSLAQGTDTQYF

v_gene: TRBV28
len: 12
j_gene: TRBJ1-1
CDR3aa: CATKDQITEAFF

v_gene: TRBV19
len: 19
j_gene: TRBJ2-7
CDR3aa: CASSALTNGKVGTTYEQYF

v_gene: TRBV10-1
len: 15
j_gene: .
CDR3aa: CASSESRVGLYEQYF

v_gene: TRBV9
len: 14
j_gene: TRBJ2-5
CDR3aa: CASSPEPAQETQYF

v_gene: TRBV5-6
len: 14
j_gene: TRBJ1-1
CDR3aa: CASSPRAWNTEAFF

v_gene: TRBV28
len: 13
j_gene: TRBJ2-7
CDR3aa: CASGTSGLYEQYF

v_gene: TRBV27
len: 13
j_gene: TRBJ2-5
CDR3aa: CASSLQIGGTQYF

v_gene: TRBV28
len: 17
j_gene: TRBJ1-1
CDR3aa: CASRPLYEARGNTEAFF

v_gene: TRBV19
len: 14
j_gene: TRBJ1-5
CDR3aa: CASRAGTGNQPQHF

v_gene: TRBV2
len: 13
j_gene: TRBJ1-2
CDR3aa: CASSADRLGGYTF

v_gene: TRBV30
len: 15
j_gene: TRBJ1-4
CDR3aa: CAWSGGQNSNEKLFF

v_gene: TRBV13
len: 15
j_gene: TRBJ1-2
CDR3aa: CASSLRLAPNYGYTF

v_gene: TRBV5-6
len: 15
j_gene: TRBJ1-5
CDR3aa: CASSSRDRVGQPQHF

v_gene: TRBV16
len: 15
j_gene: TRBJ2-3
CDR3aa: CASSLETTYTDTQYF

v_gene: TRBV5-4
len: 14
j_gene: TRBJ1-1
CDR3aa: CASSLNGRNTEAFF

v_gene: TRBV6-1
len: 13
j_gene: TRBJ2-5
CDR3aa: CASTRAPQETQYF

v_gene: TRBV2
len: 15
j_gene: TRBJ2-3
CDR3aa: CASSADGLVTDTQYF

v_gene: TRBV19
len: 15
j_gene: TRBJ1-2
CDR3aa: CASSIDGQGASGYTF

v_gene: TRBV6-5
len: 15
j_gene: TRBJ1-3
CDR3aa: CASSSRTFSGNTIYF

v_gene: TRBV5-1
len: 15
j_gene: TRBJ2-5
CDR3aa: CASSDGGAVSETQYF

v_gene: TRBV7-9
len: 12
j_gene: TRBJ1-2
CDR3aa: CASSTTDYGYTF

v_gene: TRBV5-4
len: 13
j_gene: TRBJ2-5
CDR3aa: CASSLTEQETQYF

v_gene: TRBV18
len: 15
j_gene: TRBJ1-2
CDR3aa: CASSPERGNWYGYTF

v_gene: TRBV6-5
len: 15
j_gene: TRBJ2-1
CDR3aa: CASSYTSGMGNEQFF

v_gene: TRBV19
len: 16
j_gene: TRBJ2-1
CDR3aa: CASSLAGTSGENEQFF

v_gene: TRBV29-1
len: 11
j_gene: TRBJ2-2
CDR3aa: CSVTGSGELFF

v_gene: TRBV6-5
len: 15
j_gene: TRBJ2-1
CDR3aa: CASRRFAGDYNEQFF

v_gene: TRBV9
len: 17
j_gene: TRBJ1-1
CDR3aa: CASSPGTAIYLNTEVFF

v_gene: TRBV5-1
len: 15
j_gene: TRBJ1-4
CDR3aa: CASSFSPATNEKLFF

v_gene: TRBV9
len: 14
j_gene: TRBJ1-3
CDR3aa: CASSERGQANTIYF

v_gene: TRBV5-1
len: 16
j_gene: TRBJ2-3
CDR3aa: CASSGGDRGKIDTQYF

v_gene: TRBV2
len: 15
j_gene: TRBJ1-2
CDR3aa: CASSVLGQGARGYTF

v_gene: TRBV12-5
len: 16
j_gene: TRBJ1-5
CDR3aa: CASGLGQGAGNQPQHF

v_gene: TRBV18
len: 16
j_gene: TRBJ1-1
CDR3aa: CASSPPVDRGVTEAFF

v_gene: TRBV6-1
len: 15
j_gene: TRBJ2-3
CDR3aa: CASSKSGGGGDTQYF

v_gene: TRBV19
len: 15
j_gene: TRBJ2-5
CDR3aa: CASSALAGGQETQYF

v_gene: TRBV11-2
len: 12
j_gene: TRBJ1-3
CDR3aa: CASSLQQNTIYF